These 27 T cell receptor beta chains share one sample of origin, sequenced in a study of regulatory T cells in long-lasting Graves disease. As to time point: newly diagnosed GD, antithyroid drugs for less than 3 months. PBMC RNA was the source of the TCR library. For TCR beta, libraries came from iRepertoire HTBI primers and Arm-PCR of CDR3 regions. TCRdb analysed the multiplex PCR reads with MiXCR anew, one entry per CDR3 protein. The sample carries around 250,000 distinct CDR3 sequences, around 16% recorded once. The material was peripheral blood mononuclear cells (PBMCs), obtained at new diagnosis, from a patient treated with antithyroid drugs. Receptors originate from a female donor with Graves disease.

This clonotype was counted at least ten times. This chain connects TRBV20-1 to TRBJ2-3; 7 bases match TRBD1. Per germline, CDR1 DFQATT and CDR2 SNEGSKA (reference sequence). The trim removed 6 bases at V and 1 base at J, leaving 1 base unmatched. This CDR3 is 12 amino acids long. In DNA, the CDR3 is TGCAGTGCCGGACAGGGCACAGATACGCAGTATTTT. Protein product: CSAGQGTDTQYF.

Many counts were recorded for this clonotype. The rearrangement joins TRBV2 to TRBJ1-5; TRBD1 aligns across 9 bases. The ends lost 7 bases at V and 1 base at J; junction bases unmatched: 8. The CDR3 totals 16 residues. The germline gives CDR1 SNHLY, CDR2 FYNNEI. CDR3 in amino acids: CASIMGQGISNQPQHF. The CDR3 DNA sequence: TGTGCCAGCATAATGGGACAGGGAATCAGCAATCAGCCCCAGCATTTT.

This chain connects TRBV27 to TRBJ1-2; D uncertain. Trimming took off 5 bases at V and 6 bases at J, with 13 bases between the two ends. CDR1 is MNHEY and CDR2 is SMNVEV in the germline V gene (reference sequence). CDR3 length equals 13 residues. The CDR3 spells CASSTPGRHGYTF. As DNA, the CDR3 is TGTGCCAGCAGTACCCCGGGCAGACATGGCTACACCTTC.

This clonotype was recorded at least ten times. The J gene is TRBJ2-5, the V gene TRBV9; 9 positions agree with TRBD2. CDR3 length: 16 amino acids. The germline V gene has CDR1 SGDLS and CDR2 YYNGEE. Losses at the gene ends were 0 bases for V and 2 bases for J; bases not matched to a gene: 5. CDR3: CASSVAAGGQQETQYF. CDR3 coding DNA: TGTGCCAGCAGCGTAGCAGCGGGGGGTCAACAAGAGACCCAGTACTTC.

This clonotype has just a few counts. This chain connects TRBV20-1 to TRBJ2-2, with D perhaps TRBD1 or TRBD2 (6 bases each). The ends were cut back, 6 bases at V and 3 bases at J, with 11 bases in the middle. There are 13 residues in the CDR3. CDR1 and CDR2 (germline): DFQATT, SNEGSKA (reference sequence). The CDR3 protein is CSAVGGYTGELFF. CDR3 sequence (DNA): TGCAGTGCCGTGGGGGGCTACACCGGGGAGCTGTTTTTT.

This clonotype has a handful of counts. The V call is TRBV18, the J call TRBJ2-5; TRBD1 might be the D (7 bases). Germline CDR1 reads KGHSH; CDR2 reads LQKENI. Trimming cost V 1 base and J 2 bases, with 14 bases left between them. This CDR3 is 16 amino acids long. CDR3 residues: CASSPLEGAGQETQYF. In nucleotides, the CDR3 is TGTGCCAGCTCACCACTGGAGGGGGCAGGGCAAGAGACCCAGTACTTC.

This clonotype has more than one count but fewer than ten. The chain joins TRBV5-1 to TRBJ2-7, with D unclear. The germline CDR1 and CDR2 sequences are SGHRS and YFSETQ. V lost 4 bases to trimming and J lost 7 bases, with 21 bases between them. The CDR3 is 15 amino acids. CDR3 nucleotide sequence: TGCGCCAGCAGCGGACGGAACTCCATTAAGGATGAGCAGTACTTC. This codes for CASSGRNSIKDEQYF.

As for this clonotype: A much larger clone differs by one base, so this may be a read error. The chain recombines TRBV12-5 with TRBJ2-5; D might be TRBD2 (7 bases). Germline V gene data show CDR1 as LGHNT and CDR2 as FRNRAP. The CDR3 runs 15 residues. V lost 10 bases and J 11 bases, leaving 29 bases between the germline ends. The CDR3 loop is CATPGAGESYNEQYF. The CDR3 region has the DNA TGTGCTACCCCAGGGGCGGGAGAATCCTACAATGAGCAGTACTTC.

This clonotype has a count of ten or more. The chain couples TRBV6-1 to TRBJ1-3; D remains unclear. The V and J ends lost 4 bases and 4 bases respectively, with 8 bases between them. Germline V lookup: CDR1 MNHNS, CDR2 SASEGT. This CDR3 has 13 residues. The CDR3 DNA is TGTGCCAGCAGTGCGGGTCCCGGAAACACCATATATTTT. Its translation: CASSAGPGNTIYF.

This clonotype was seen ten or more times. V usage is TRBV12-3 or TRBV12-4 and J usage is TRBJ1-5; 9 positions agree with TRBD1. This CDR3 comprises 15 residues. Losses at the gene ends were 6 bases for V and 3 bases for J; bases not matched to a gene: 6. DNA for the CDR3: TGTGCCAGCAGGGGAAGGACAGGGGACAATCAGCCCCAGCATTTT. This encodes CASRGRTGDNQPQHF.

J is TRBJ2-5 and V is TRBV28, with D possibly matching TRBD1 (6 bases). Germline values: CDR1 MDHEN, CDR2 SYDVKM. The V end lost 5 bases, the J end lost 4 bases, and 14 bases lay between the germline ends. CDR3 length: 14 residues. In DNA form, the CDR3 reads TGTGCCAGCAGTCCCCTGGGGGCAGGAGAGACCCAGTACTTC. Its translation: CASSPLGAGETQYF.

The sample holds many counts of this clonotype. This sequence joins TRBV10-3 and TRBJ2-1, with TRBD2 identical over 11 bases. Germline loops: CDR1 ENHRY, CDR2 SYGVKD. CDR3 size: 15 residues. V was pared by 6 bases and J by 9 bases, with 10 bases of the junction left unmatched. The CDR3 coding sequence is TGTGCCATCAGGTCGGCTAGCGGGAGGTTTAGTGAGCAGTTCTTC. Amino acids: CAIRSASGRFSEQFF.

This clonotype was detected a few times. This clone may be a read error of a much larger clone one base away. The chain employs TRBV30 and TRBJ2-7; D call uncertain. V was shortened by 4 bases and J by 7 bases, with 14 bases between the two germline ends. CDR3 length: 12 amino acids. Germline CDR1 GTSNPN, CDR2 SVGIG (reference sequence). This CDR3 is CAWKSRRNEQYF. CDR3 DNA: TGTGCCTGGAAAAGTCGAAGGAATGAGCAGTACTTC. The whole variable domain, filled in from reference TRBV30 and TRBJ2-7, reads SQTIHQWPATLVQPVGSPLSLECTVEGTSNPNLYWYRQAAGRGLQLLFYSVGIGQISSEVPQNLSASRPQDRQFILSSKKLLLSDSGFYLCAWKSRRNEQYFGPGTRLTVT.

This clonotype has at least ten counts. The DNA of the CDR3 is TGTGCCAGCAGCTGGGGGGCTGGGACCGGGGCCAACGTCCTGACTTTC. Translation gives CASSWGAGTGANVLTF. V gene TRBV7-9 combines with J gene TRBJ2-6; TRBD1 or TRBD2 may be the D gene (6 bases each). Germline CDR1 and CDR2: SEHNR and FQNEAQ (reference sequence). The CDR3 has 16 amino acids. Trimming left V 4 bases short and J 4 bases short, with 14 bases between.

Ten or more counts support this clonotype. The CDR3 nucleotides read TGTGCCAGCAGCCCACGGACAGGGAGGAACGTCGCGACTGAAGCTTTCTTT. It encodes CASSPRTGRNVATEAFF. The chain employs TRBV7-2 and TRBJ1-1, with 8 bases fitting TRBD1. V was clipped by 5 bases and J by 5 bases; unmatched bases: 16. This CDR3 has 17 residues. Germline V gives CDR1 SGHTA, CDR2 FQGNSA.

This clonotype was recorded at least ten times. The junction departs from the called germline gene at one end, perhaps through a read error. This rearrangement joins TRBV5-1 to TRBJ2-1; 9 bases are a match to TRBD1. From germline, CDR1 is SGHRS and CDR2 YFSETQ. The CDR3 has 15 residues. CDR3 residues: CASSLGQGLGDEQFF. The CDR3 DNA follows: TGTGCCAGCAGCTTGGGACAGGGCTTGGGGGATGAGCAGTTCTTC.

This clonotype has ten or more counts. In DNA, the CDR3 is TGTGCCAGCCTTATATGGGGGCGCGATGGTTCCGAGCAGTACTTC. Translated: CASLIWGRDGSEQYF. The rearrangement links TRBV2 to TRBJ2-7, with a possible D match to TRBD1 (6 bases). The CDR3 length is 15 residues. Germline assignment: CDR1 SNHLY and CDR2 FYNNEI. V was cut by 8 bases and J by 6 bases, with 23 bases left in between.

The chain is built from TRBV3-1 and TRBJ1-6; D uncertain. This CDR3 is 16 amino acids long. Germline-derived CDR1 and CDR2 are LGHDT and YNNKEL (reference sequence). V was clipped by 0 bases and J by 3 bases, with 9 bases between them. This chain's CDR3 is CASSQDSGYYNSPLHF. As DNA, the CDR3 is TGTGCCAGCAGCCAAGATTCAGGTTACTATAATTCACCCCTCCACTTT.

This clonotype showed up many times. Possible read error: a much larger clone is one base away. This rearrangement joins TRBV25-1 to TRBJ2-5; the D is unclear. Germline V gene lookup returns CDR1 MGHDK and CDR2 SYGVNS. This CDR3 is built from 10 residues. Trimming pared 10 bases from V and 1 base from J, leaving 4 bases between. CDR3 sequence reads: CATRQETQYF. The CDR3 DNA reads TGTGCCACCCGCCAAGAGACCCAGTACTTC.

This clonotype was recorded at least ten times. The chain links TRBV19 to TRBJ2-7; 11 nucleotides line up with TRBD2. Germline V gene lookup returns CDR1 LNHDA and CDR2 SQIVND (reference sequence). The V gene end was trimmed by 4 bases and the J gene end by 2 bases; junction bases not matched to a gene: 10. The CDR3 loop spans 17 amino acids. DNA for the CDR3: TGTGCCAGTAGTAAAGGGACTAGCGGCACCTGGGCCTACGAGCAGTACTTC. Protein sequence: CASSKGTSGTWAYEQYF.

There are many counts of this clonotype. The rearrangement links TRBV3-1 to TRBJ1-1; 7 nucleotides match TRBD1. The germline CDR1 and CDR2 sequences are LGHDT and YNNKEL (reference sequence). CDR3 length: 15 residues. Germline trimming cut 3 bases from V and 1 base from J; bases unmatched to any gene: 5. CDR3 DNA sequence: TGTGCCAGCAGCCATCTGGGACAGAGGAACACTGAAGCTTTCTTT. Translated, it gives CASSHLGQRNTEAFF.

This clonotype was seen at least ten times. The chain uses TRBV11-2 and TRBJ2-6, with 8 bases fitting TRBD1. With 5 bases clipped from V and 2 bases from J, the junction kept 2 bases outside the gene matches. Germline loops: CDR1 SGHAT, CDR2 FQNNGV. The CDR3 spans 15 residues. CDR3 nucleotides: TGTGCCAGCAGCCCCAGGGGGCCTGGGGCCAACGTCCTGACTTTC. It yields the protein CASSPRGPGANVLTF.

This clonotype was recorded many times. DNA of the CDR3: TGTGCCAGCAGTTATCCCCCCCGCGATGAGCAGTTCTTC. Protein sequence: CASSYPPRDEQFF. V gene TRBV6-2 or TRBV6-3 combines with J gene TRBJ2-1; no clear D. The CDR3 has 13 residues. Trimming took 3 bases from V and 8 from J, leaving 11 bases between them. The V gene's germline CDR1 is MNHEY and CDR2 SVGEGT.

This clonotype was picked up many times. The chain uses TRBV19 and TRBJ2-1; TRBD1 agrees at 7 bases. Unmatched junction bases numbered 3, after V lost 6 bases and J lost 4 bases. The CDR3 is 13 amino acids. The germline gives CDR1 LNHDA, CDR2 SQIVND (reference sequence). CDR3 coding DNA: TGTGCCAGTAGCCAGACAGGGTACAATGAGCAGTTCTTC. Its translation is CASSQTGYNEQFF.

The chain joins TRBV5-1 to TRBJ1-1; possible D gene TRBD1, 5 bases. There are 14 residues in the CDR3. Germline V gives CDR1 SGHRS, CDR2 YFSETQ. V dropped 4 bases and J dropped 0 bases, with 10 bases sitting between them. CDR3 DNA sequence: TGCGCCAGCAGCCACGGGACCTTGAACACTGAAGCTTTCTTT. This codes for CASSHGTLNTEAFF.

This clonotype came up many times. This chain connects TRBV20-1 to TRBJ2-1; D remains ambiguous. Looked up from germline, CDR1 is DFQATT and CDR2 is SNEGSKA (reference sequence). V was shortened by 5 bases and J by 0 bases, with 8 bases between the two germline ends. This CDR3 region has 13 residues. The CDR3 here is CSALMLSYNEQFF. As DNA, the CDR3 is TGCAGTGCTCTCATGCTCTCCTACAATGAGCAGTTCTTC.

This clonotype was seen ten or more times. The chain recombines TRBV10-3 with TRBJ1-1; 8 bases are shared with TRBD1. Trimming cost V 0 bases and J 0 bases; bases outside gene matches: 9. The germline gives CDR1 ENHRY, CDR2 SYGVKD. The CDR3 extends over 18 amino acids. CDR3 nucleotides: TGTGCCATCAGTGAGTCCGGACAGGGCCAAGGTCTGAACACTGAAGCTTTCTTT. Residues: CAISESGQGQGLNTEAFF.